The 29 T cell receptor beta chains below all came from one sample that was sequenced in a study of somatic mutations in cytotoxic T cells in rheumatoid arthritis. Sequencing was performed with immunoSEQ multiplex PCR; in TCRdb, only in-frame clones are kept and a portion is missing. The table records 20,000 to 25,000 clones, approximately 80% of them present only once. Sample: CD8+ T cells sorted from blood. The receptor set was obtained from an adult with rheumatoid arthritis.

The chain couples TRBV5-6 to TRBJ1-5; 8 bases agree with TRBD1. The germline V gene encodes CDR1 SGHDT and CDR2 YYEEEE. This CDR3 spans 15 amino acids. The V segment lost 4 bases and the J segment 4 bases; nucleotides outside the gene matches: 7. DNA for the CDR3: TGTGCCAGCAGCCCCGGGACAGGCTTAAATCAGCCCCAGCATTTT. Translated, it gives CASSPGTGLNQPQHF.

This chain connects TRBV19 to TRBJ1-1; possibly TRBD1 for D (6 bases). CDR3 length: 15 residues. V lost 5 bases and J 11 bases, leaving 24 bases between the germline ends. Germline V lookup: CDR1 LNHDA, CDR2 SQIVND (reference sequence). The CDR3 protein is CASSPHGGAQVSAFF. CDR3 nucleotide sequence: TGTGCCAGTAGTCCCCATGGGGGGGCGCAGGTCAGCGCTTTCTTT.

This rearrangement joins TRBV6-5 to TRBJ1-1, with D perhaps matching TRBD1 (6 bases). Trimming took 7 bases from V and 3 from J, leaving 18 bases between them. Germline V gives CDR1 MNHEY, CDR2 SVGAGI. The CDR3 totals 15 residues. The CDR3 spells CASTMRTGGHTEAFF. The CDR3 DNA sequence: TGTGCCAGCACCATGCGTACGGGGGGGCACACTGAAGCTTTCTTT.

This chain connects TRBV7-9 to TRBJ1-5; 7 nucleotides line up with TRBD1. This CDR3 has 15 amino acids. Per the germline V gene, CDR1 is SEHNR and CDR2 is FQNEAQ (reference sequence). The trim removed 0 bases at V and 7 bases at J, leaving 6 bases unmatched. Here the CDR3 DNA reads TGTGCCAGCAGCTTAGCCCAGGGGGGCCCCCAGCCCCAGCATTTT. Translating it yields CASSLAQGGPQPQHF.

The V gene is TRBV7-2, the J gene TRBJ1-1; unclear D gene. The germline V gene encodes CDR1 SGHTA and CDR2 FQGNSA. The ends were cut back, 4 bases at V and 1 base at J, with 10 bases in the middle. The CDR3 consists of 14 residues. The CDR3, as DNA: TGTGCCAGCAGCTATCGCGACAAGAACACTGAAGCTTTCTTT. Amino acid sequence: CASSYRDKNTEAFF.

The rearrangement uses TRBV5-6 and TRBJ2-7; 7 bases match TRBD1. This CDR3 is built from 13 residues. Germline V gene sequence: CDR1 SGHDT, CDR2 YYEEEE. After removal of 7 bases from V and 2 bases from J, the junction contained 6 bases not matched to a gene. The CDR3 is CASATGDPYEQYF. CDR3 in DNA: TGTGCCAGCGCAACAGGGGACCCCTACGAGCAGTACTTC.

The chain uses TRBV4-1 and TRBJ2-7; D gene uncertain. The germline CDR1 and CDR2 sequences are MGHRA and YSYEKL. V was shortened by 3 bases and J by 2 bases, with 14 bases between the two germline ends. This CDR3 contains 15 residues. In DNA, the CDR3 is TGCGCCAGCAGCCACTTCCAAGCAGAGACCTACGAGCAGTACTTC. Amino acid sequence: CASSHFQAETYEQYF.

The CDR3 region is CASSYGTASTDTQYF. The CDR3 nucleotides read TGTGCCAGCAGTTACGGGACAGCTAGCACAGATACGCAGTATTTT. This chain joins TRBV6-5 and TRBJ2-3; 7 bases match TRBD1. V dropped 2 bases and J dropped 0; count of bases not matched to a gene: 2. Germline V gene sequence: CDR1 MNHEY, CDR2 SVGAGI. The length of the CDR3 is 15 residues.

Written as DNA, the CDR3 is TGTGCCAGCAGCCTTAAAACAGGTTCCTATAATTCACCCCTCCACTTT. Its protein product is CASSLKTGSYNSPLHF. The V gene is TRBV7-2, the J gene TRBJ1-6; weak D call: TRBD1 (5 bases). The CDR3 spans 16 residues. The germline V gene has CDR1 SGHTA and CDR2 FQGNSA. The ends were cut back, 5 bases at V and 1 base at J, with 12 bases in the middle.

The chain employs TRBV11-2 and TRBJ1-6; D is uncertain. Germline V CDR1 and CDR2: SGHAT, FQNNGV. Trimming left V 1 base short and J 4 bases short, with 17 bases between. This CDR3 is built from 18 residues. The CDR3 sequence: CASSLAYGPTSYNSPLHF. The CDR3 bases are TGTGCCAGCAGCTTAGCCTATGGACCGACCTCATATAATTCACCCCTCCACTTT.

The chain links TRBV19 to TRBJ2-1; D remains unclear. This CDR3 has 14 residues. Germline V gene sequence: CDR1 LNHDA, CDR2 SQIVND (reference sequence). V lost 5 bases, J lost 0 bases, and 8 bases lay in between. The CDR3 protein is CASSWASSYNEQFF. CDR3 bases: TGTGCCAGTAGTTGGGCCAGCTCCTACAATGAGCAGTTCTTC.

The chain carries TRBV5-4 and TRBJ2-5; TRBD2 agrees at 13 bases. This CDR3 region has 15 residues. With V trimmed by 2 bases and J by 4 bases, 2 bases remained unmatched. Germline assignment: CDR1 SGHNT and CDR2 YYREEE (reference sequence). The CDR3 region has the DNA TGTGCCAGCAGCTTTACTAGCGGGGGGGTAGAGACCCAGTACTTC. Its protein product is CASSFTSGGVETQYF.

Note on this clone: The junction and the germline gene differ at one end; a read error may be behind it. This chain connects TRBV5-4 to TRBJ1-2; the D gene is possibly TRBD1 (5 bases). There are 12 residues in the CDR3. Germline-derived CDR1 and CDR2 are SGHNT and YYREEE (reference sequence). The CDR3 reads CASSPGPGTIGF. CDR3 DNA sequence: TGTGCCAGCAGCCCGGGTCCAGGGACTATAGGTTTC.

This chain connects TRBV4-1 to TRBJ2-1; perhaps TRBD1 as D (5 bases). Per the germline V gene, CDR1 is MGHRA and CDR2 is YSYEKL. The CDR3 totals 11 residues. Trimming removed 6 bases at V and 7 bases at J, with 7 bases between. CDR3 sequence (DNA): TGCGCCAGCAGAAGGGGTAATGAGCAGTTCTTC. It codes for CASRRGNEQFF.

CDR3: CASSYGQSLELFF. The DNA for the CDR3 is TGTGCCAGCAGTTACGGGCAGTCACTGGAGCTGTTTTTT. The chain recombines TRBV6-5 with TRBJ2-2; D unresolved. There are 13 residues in the CDR3. Trimming removed 2 bases from V and 10 bases from J, with 11 bases in between. CDR1 and CDR2 from the germline V gene are MNHEY and SVGAGI.

V is TRBV6-5 and J is TRBJ2-5; D unresolved. The CDR3 runs 13 residues. Trimming took 2 bases from V and 7 from J, leaving 11 bases between them. CDR1 is MNHEY, CDR2 SVGAGI, per germline. The DNA for the CDR3 is TGTGCCAGCAGTTACGCAGTTGATGGGACCCAGTACTTC. Amino acids: CASSYAVDGTQYF.

This chain joins TRBV6-6 and TRBJ1-2; D gene uncertain. V was clipped by 6 bases and J by 3 bases, with 17 bases between them. Germline loops: CDR1 MNHNY, CDR2 SVGAGI (reference sequence). The CDR3 contains 15 residues. CDR3 DNA: TGTGCCAGCAGGCCGCTTGCCACTGGGGACTATGGCTACACCTTC. This sequence encodes CASRPLATGDYGYTF.

There are a few counts of this clone. The rearrangement links TRBV7-9 to TRBJ1-1; 9 nucleotides agree with TRBD1. V lost 2 bases to trimming and J lost 4 bases; unmatched junction nucleotides: 5. CDR1 and CDR2 from the germline V gene are SEHNR and FQNEAQ (reference sequence). The CDR3 spans 15 residues. The CDR3 loop is CASSLFTGGRTEAFF. The CDR3 nucleotides read TGTGCCAGCAGCTTATTCACAGGGGGCCGCACTGAAGCTTTCTTT.

This chain connects TRBV7-9 to TRBJ1-5; 7 positions agree with TRBD1. The length of the CDR3 is 18 residues. The germline gives CDR1 SEHNR, CDR2 FQNEAQ (reference sequence). Trimming removed 5 bases from V and 0 bases from J; junction bases left unmatched: 13. The CDR3 coding sequence is TGTGCCAGCAGCCCGGTACCAGGGGGATCTGGTAGCAATCAGCCCCAGCATTTT. Amino acids: CASSPVPGGSGSNQPQHF.

The V gene is TRBV5-4, the J gene TRBJ2-7; TRBD1 matches at 8 bases. The CDR3 covers 15 residues. Germline assignment: CDR1 SGHNT and CDR2 YYREEE (reference sequence). V trimming: 0 bases; J trimming: 3 bases; junction bases outside the gene matches: 5. The CDR3 DNA follows: TGTGCCAGCAGCTTGGGGACAGGGAAGAACTACGAGCAGTACTTC. Translated: CASSLGTGKNYEQYF.

The chain links TRBV6-1 to TRBJ2-1; TRBD1 or TRBD2 may be the D gene (5 bases each). Germline lookup yields CDR1 MNHNS and CDR2 SASEGT. The CDR3 totals 15 residues. V was shortened by 3 bases and J by 3 bases, with 12 bases between the two germline ends. This chain's CDR3 is CASSEGVAYYNEQFF. The DNA of the CDR3 is TGTGCCAGCAGTGAGGGGGTAGCGTACTACAATGAGCAGTTCTTC.

This clone was recorded only once. V usage is TRBV11-3 and J usage is TRBJ1-6; D perhaps matches TRBD1 (6 bases). Germline assignment: CDR1 SGHNT and CDR2 YENEEA. The CDR3 runs 14 residues. Trimming removed 5 bases from V and 9 bases from J, with 14 bases in between. The CDR3 here is CASSDRTEGSPLHF. The CDR3 nucleotides are TGTGCCAGCAGCGACCGGACAGAGGGTTCACCCCTCCACTTT.

The CDR3 loop is CASSLEGLDEKLFF. CDR3 DNA: TGTGCCAGCAGCTTGGAGGGTTTGGATGAAAAACTGTTTTTT. V usage is TRBV5-4 and J usage is TRBJ1-4; D is unresolved. V lost 0 bases to trimming and J lost 6 bases, with 9 bases between them. The CDR3 is 14 residues long. In germline, CDR1 is SGHNT, CDR2 YYREEE (reference sequence).

V is TRBV7-9 and J is TRBJ1-2, with D possibly being TRBD1 (6 bases). The CDR3 consists of 12 residues. V dropped 2 bases and J dropped 5 bases, with 6 bases sitting between them. Germline CDR1 SEHNR, CDR2 FQNEAQ (reference sequence). CDR3 residues: CASSLRGYGYTF. The CDR3 region has the DNA TGTGCCAGCAGCTTAAGGGGGTATGGCTACACCTTC.

The rearrangement uses TRBV14 and TRBJ2-3; 10 bases align to TRBD2. CDR1 is SGHDN, CDR2 FVKESK, per germline. V lost 3 bases to trimming and J lost 1 base; unmatched junction nucleotides: 1. The CDR3 runs 15 residues. The CDR3 protein is CASSHSGGRTDTQYF. The CDR3 DNA sequence: TGTGCCAGCAGCCATAGCGGGGGGCGCACAGATACGCAGTATTTT.

This chain uses TRBV6-1 with TRBJ2-7; weak D call: TRBD1 (5 bases). The CDR3 sequence is 15 residues long. V was cut by 1 base and J by 0 bases, with 10 bases left in between. Germline lookup yields CDR1 MNHNS and CDR2 SASEGT. The CDR3 nucleotides are TGTGCCAGCAGTGAAGGGCAGGGTGCCTCCTACGAGCAGTACTTC. It encodes CASSEGQGASYEQYF.

For the CDR3, the DNA is TGTGCCAGCAGTGCCCGGGACGAAAGCTCCTACGAGCAGTACTTC. Protein product: CASSARDESSYEQYF. The chain employs TRBV6-1 and TRBJ2-7; D may be TRBD1 or TRBD2 (5 bases each). V was clipped by 4 bases and J by 0 bases, with 13 bases between them. Germline V gene lookup returns CDR1 MNHNS and CDR2 SASEGT. The CDR3 consists of 15 residues.

The rearrangement joins TRBV5-6 to TRBJ2-7; D gene uncertain. The CDR3 runs to 14 residues. Trimming left V 1 base short and J 0 bases short, with 8 bases between. Germline V gives CDR1 SGHDT, CDR2 YYEEEE. The CDR3: CASSLSLSSYEQYF. CDR3 nucleotide sequence: TGTGCCAGCAGCTTGAGTCTCAGCTCCTACGAGCAGTACTTC.

CDR3: CASSQAELAGGYYEQYF. The CDR3, as DNA: TGTGCCAGCAGCCAAGCTGAACTAGCGGGGGGGTACTACGAGCAGTACTTC. The chain is built from TRBV4-2 and TRBJ2-7; 13 bases align to TRBD2. V shed 1 base, J shed 3 bases, and the junction held 6 bases outside the gene matches. Germline V gene sequence: CDR1 LGHNA, CDR2 YNFKEQ. CDR3 length: 17 amino acids.